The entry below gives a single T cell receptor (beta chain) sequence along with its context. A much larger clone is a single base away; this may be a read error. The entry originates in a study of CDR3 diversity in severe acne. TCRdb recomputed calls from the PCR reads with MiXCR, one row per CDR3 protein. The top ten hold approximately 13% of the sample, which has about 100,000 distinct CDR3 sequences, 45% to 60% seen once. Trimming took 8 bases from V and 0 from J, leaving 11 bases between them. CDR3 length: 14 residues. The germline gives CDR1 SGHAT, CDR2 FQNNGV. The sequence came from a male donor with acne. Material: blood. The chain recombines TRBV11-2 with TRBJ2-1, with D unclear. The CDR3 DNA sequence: TGTGCCAGCGGGGAACTTAGCTCCTACAATGAGCAGTTCTTC. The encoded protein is CASGELSSYNEQFF.